Each of the 15 T cell receptor beta chains below was sequenced from the same sample in a study of radiotherapy plus CTLA-4 blockade in lung cancer. The method was immunoSEQ multiplex PCR; TCRdb's version includes in-frame clones alone and lacks a portion of them. This table has around 49,000 clones, approximately 84% appearing once. Sequenced material: peripheral blood, taken from a patient treated with radiotherapy plus ipilimumab. These receptors came from a human donor with non-small cell lung cancer whose response to radiotherapy plus ipilimumab could not be evaluated.

CDR3 sequence (DNA): TGTGCCAGCAGTTTTGGACAGCCCTACGAGCAGTACTTC. Amino acids: CASSFGQPYEQYF. This rearrangement joins TRBV28 to TRBJ2-7, with a tentative D call TRBD1 (6 bases). V was clipped by 3 bases and J by 2 bases, with 8 bases between them. Germline CDR1 MDHEN, CDR2 SYDVKM. The CDR3 length is 13 residues.

Note on this clone: The junction does not match germline at one end; this may be a read error. This chain links TRBV15 with TRBJ1-1, with a tentative D call TRBD1 (5 bases). The CDR3 is made up of 15 amino acids. CDR1 and CDR2 (germline): LNHNV, YYDKDF (reference sequence). The CDR3 reads CAASRAGRAGTEAFF. In DNA form, the CDR3 reads TGTGCCGCCAGCAGAGCAGGCAGGGCTGGGACTGAAGCTTTCTTT.

The chain recombines TRBV9 with TRBJ2-3; 9 nucleotides match TRBD2. The junction had 4 bases not matched to a gene; V was cut back by 3 bases and J by 2 bases. The CDR3 extends over 15 amino acids. Germline CDR1 is SGDLS and CDR2 is YYNGEE. CDR3: CASSASGTYTDTQYF. The CDR3 DNA follows: TGTGCCAGCAGCGCTAGCGGGACCTACACAGATACGCAGTATTTT.

Here the CDR3 DNA reads TGTGCCAGCAGTGCCGGGACAGGGTACGAGCAGTACTTC. As protein: CASSAGTGYEQYF. This chain joins TRBV2 and TRBJ2-7; 9 bases are a match to TRBD1. J lost 4 bases, V lost 4 bases, and 2 bases had no gene match. Germline V lookup: CDR1 SNHLY, CDR2 FYNNEI. The CDR3 sequence is 13 residues long.

This clone has a single count. The chain uses TRBV19 and TRBJ2-1; 14 nucleotides align to TRBD2. V shed 4 bases and J 7 bases; nucleotides not matched to a gene: 6. CDR3 length: 16 amino acids. Germline V gene sequence: CDR1 LNHDA, CDR2 SQIVND (reference sequence). For the CDR3, the DNA is TGTGCCAGTAGTAGCCTGGGACTAGCGGGGGATAATGAGCAGTTCTTC. Translated, it gives CASSSLGLAGDNEQFF.

The gene calls are TRBV5-6 and TRBJ2-7; TRBD1 might be the D (6 bases). Germline values: CDR1 SGHDT, CDR2 YYEEEE. CDR3 size: 14 residues. V was trimmed by 5 bases and J by 0 bases, leaving 12 bases between them. The CDR3 DNA reads as TGTGCCAGCAGGTGGACAGTAAGCTCCTACGAGCAGTACTTC. Its translation is CASRWTVSSYEQYF.

This clone was picked up one time. The V and J genes are TRBV9 and TRBJ1-4, with D uncertain. The germline CDR1 and CDR2 sequences are SGDLS and YYNGEE. Trimming pared 3 bases from V and 7 bases from J, leaving 19 bases between. This CDR3 contains 16 residues. CDR3 in DNA: TGTGCCAGCAGCGGGTGGGCAGCTCAGGTGGTTGAAAAACTGTTTTTT. Amino acid sequence: CASSGWAAQVVEKLFF.

The chain couples TRBV11-3 to TRBJ2-3; D perhaps matches TRBD2 (5 bases). Germline V gives CDR1 SGHNT, CDR2 YENEEA. CDR3 size: 14 residues. The V end was cut by 5 bases, the J end by 4 bases, with 13 bases between. CDR3 DNA sequence: TGTGCCAGCAGCCTCAGGACTGGATCAGATACGCAGTATTTT. Protein: CASSLRTGSDTQYF.

The gene calls are TRBV6-6 and TRBJ2-5; D unclear. The germline CDR1 and CDR2 sequences are MNHNY and SVGAGI (reference sequence). Between the trimmed V and J ends, which lost 6 bases and 4 bases, there was a span of 6 bases. CDR3 length equals 11 residues. In DNA, the CDR3 is TGTGCCAGCAGCTTTCGAGAGACCCAGTACTTC. Translation: CASSFRETQYF.

J is TRBJ2-7 and V is TRBV28; 8 nucleotides align to TRBD2. The CDR3 is made up of 20 amino acids. From germline, CDR1 is MDHEN and CDR2 SYDVKM. V gave up 3 bases and J gave up 4 bases; unmatched junction bases: 23. CDR3 coding DNA: TGTGCCAGCAGTTTTCAGAGCATTTTTAGCGGGAAAGAAGAGGGGTACGAGCAGTACTTC. This gives the protein CASSFQSIFSGKEEGYEQYF.

V and J are TRBV19 and TRBJ2-7; maybe TRBD1 (6 bases). The CDR3 loop spans 13 amino acids. V shed 3 bases and J shed 2 bases, with 8 bases lying between them. Germline CDR1 LNHDA, CDR2 SQIVND (reference sequence). The CDR3 bases are TGTGCCAGTAGTATCAACAGGGCCTACGAGCAGTACTTC. Encoded protein: CASSINRAYEQYF.

With respect to this clone: One end of the junction is discordant with germline, which a read error may explain. V usage is TRBV7-7 and J usage is TRBJ2-3; no clear D gene. The germline V gene has CDR1 SSHAT and CDR2 FNYEAQ (reference sequence). The CDR3 length is 14 residues. The CDR3 loop is CASSWPPGADTQYF. CDR3 coding DNA: TGTGCTAGCAGCTGGCCCCCAGGCGCAGATACGCAGTATTTT.

V usage is TRBV6-4 and J usage is TRBJ1-2; a possible D gene is TRBD1 (5 bases). The germline V gene encodes CDR1 MRHNA and CDR2 SNTAGT. V lost 6 bases and J lost 8, with 13 bases in between. This CDR3 is 12 amino acids long. The CDR3 protein is CASRGSGYGYTF. CDR3 in DNA: TGTGCCAGCAGGGGGTCAGGGTACGGCTACACCTTC.

The table lists this clone with a count of one. CDR3 in amino acids: CATSRDAAYQHF. CDR3 in DNA: TGTGCCACCAGCAGAGATGCGGCTTACCAGCATTTT. The J gene is TRBJ1-5, the V gene TRBV15; D remains unclear. CDR3 size: 12 residues. The V gene lost 0 bases and the J gene lost 12 bases, with 9 bases spanning the gap. The germline V gene encodes CDR1 LNHNV and CDR2 YYDKDF (reference sequence).

The chain couples TRBV5-1 to TRBJ1-3; D not certain. V lost 0 bases and J lost 2, with 6 bases in between. Germline lookup yields CDR1 SGHRS and CDR2 YFSETQ. The CDR3 is 14 amino acids. The CDR3 DNA reads TGCGCCAGCAGCTTGGGAGGGACTGGAAACACCATATATTTT. Its protein is CASSLGGTGNTIYF.